One and the same sample provided the 16 T cell receptor beta chains below, sequenced in a study of early T cells in non-severe SARS-CoV-2 infection. TCRdb redid the calling of the 5' RACE reads with MiXCR, one entry per CDR3 protein. Of about 58,000 distinct CDR3 sequences in the sample, 12% were seen once. Source material: whole blood. The receptors originated from an adult who was a healthcare worker with PCR-confirmed SARS-CoV-2 infection or an uninfected control (not recorded which).

This sequence joins TRBV6-5 and TRBJ2-7, with D tentatively TRBD1 (6 bases). The V end lost 5 bases, the J end lost 1 base, and 21 bases lay between the germline ends. Germline CDR1 is MNHEY and CDR2 is SVGAGI. This CDR3 contains 17 residues. The CDR3: CASSLRPGHLRSYEQYF. The CDR3 nucleotides are TGTGCCAGCAGTCTAAGACCGGGACACCTACGTTCCTACGAGCAGTACTTC.

Many counts were recorded for this clonotype. J is TRBJ1-1 and V is TRBV13; TRBD1 matches 7 bases. Losses at the gene ends were 5 bases for V and 4 bases for J; bases not matched to a gene: 4. This CDR3 region has 13 residues. Germline V lookup: CDR1 PRHDT, CDR2 FYEKMQ (reference sequence). The CDR3: CASSQYRGTEAFF. The CDR3, as DNA: TGTGCCAGCAGCCAATACAGGGGCACTGAAGCTTTCTTT.

This clonotype has ten or more counts. This chain connects TRBV3-1 to TRBJ1-1, with 7 bases fitting TRBD1. The CDR3 loop spans 16 amino acids. Looked up from germline, CDR1 is LGHDT and CDR2 is YNNKEL (reference sequence). V was pared by 0 bases and J by 4 bases, with 8 bases of the junction left unmatched. In DNA, the CDR3 is TGTGCCAGCAGCCAAGAGGGAAGGGGGCTTATCACTGAAGCTTTCTTT. Translation gives CASSQEGRGLITEAFF.

J is TRBJ1-1 and V is TRBV7-2, with D hard to call. The length of the CDR3 is 14 residues. From germline, CDR1 is SGHTA and CDR2 FQGNSA. The V end was cut by 3 bases, the J end by 0 bases, with 8 bases between. DNA of the CDR3: TGTGCCAGCAGCTTTGGCAGGTTGAACACTGAAGCTTTCTTT. It translates to CASSFGRLNTEAFF.

V usage is TRBV18 and J usage is TRBJ2-7, with 12 bases matching TRBD1. The germline V gene encodes CDR1 KGHSH and CDR2 LQKENI. With V trimmed by 5 bases and J by 6 bases, 11 bases remained unmatched. The CDR3 consists of 16 residues. The CDR3 nucleotides are TGTGCCAGCTCAGCCACCTCCGGGACAGGGGGCCGCGAGCAGTACTTC. It is translated as CASSATSGTGGREQYF.

The chain links TRBV12-3 or TRBV12-4 to TRBJ2-1; 7 nucleotides line up with TRBD2. After removal of 7 bases from V and 4 bases from J, the junction contained 7 bases not matched to a gene. CDR3 length equals 14 residues. The CDR3 DNA reads as TGTGCCAGCACCCCTAGCGGCATTTACAATGAGCAGTTCTTC. Amino acid sequence: CASTPSGIYNEQFF.

This clonotype appeared a few times. The rearrangement links TRBV28 to TRBJ2-2; possibly TRBD2 for D (5 bases). V shed 6 bases and J shed 0 bases, with 5 bases lying between them. The CDR3 totals 13 residues. Germline CDR1 MDHEN, CDR2 SYDVKM. The CDR3 region has the DNA TGTGCCAGCAGAGCGGCGAACACCGGGGAGCTGTTTTTT. Amino acid sequence: CASRAANTGELFF.

The genes are TRBV5-1 and TRBJ1-2; 9 positions match TRBD1. The V gene end was trimmed by 4 bases and the J gene end by 4 bases; junction bases not matched to a gene: 8. The CDR3 spans 15 residues. Germline lookup yields CDR1 SGHRS and CDR2 YFSETQ. The CDR3 DNA sequence: TGCGCCAGCAGCCCCTACGGGACAGGGAGCTATGGCTACACCTTC. Protein product: CASSPYGTGSYGYTF.

The chain is built from TRBV9 and TRBJ2-1; D may correspond to TRBD1 or TRBD2 (5 bases each). Germline loops: CDR1 SGDLS, CDR2 YYNGEE. V lost 0 bases and J 3 bases, leaving 25 bases between the germline ends. The CDR3 has 20 residues. This CDR3 reads CASSVATGFGVGTGYNEQFF. CDR3 sequence (DNA): TGTGCCAGCAGCGTAGCTACGGGATTCGGTGTCGGGACCGGCTACAATGAGCAGTTCTTC.

This clonotype came up many times. The chain uses TRBV24-1 and TRBJ1-5, with D unclear. The CDR3 runs to 14 residues. Germline V gene data show CDR1 as KGHDR and CDR2 as SFDVKD. With 1 base removed from V and 6 bases from J, the gap between germline ends came to 9 bases. In DNA form, the CDR3 reads TGTGCCACCAGTGATTTCGAACAGACTCAGCCCCAGCATTTT. Translated: CATSDFEQTQPQHF.

In its sample, this clonotype was seen many times. This rearrangement joins TRBV28 to TRBJ1-4; D gene ambiguous. The CDR3 length is 11 residues. Per germline, CDR1 MDHEN and CDR2 SYDVKM. Deletions cut 7 bases from V and 5 bases from J, with 5 bases between. The CDR3 coding sequence is TGTGCCAGCACCTTCAATGAAAAACTGTTTTTT. Its protein product is CASTFNEKLFF.

By its share, this clonotype is medium-sized. The chain links TRBV19 to TRBJ2-2, with 7 bases aligning to TRBD1. The V and J ends lost 3 bases and 4 bases, in that order; junction bases with no gene match: 5. The CDR3 is made up of 15 amino acids. Germline CDR1 reads LNHDA; CDR2 reads SQIVND (reference sequence). In DNA, the CDR3 is TGTGCCAGTAGTATCCAGACAGGGAGCACCGGGGAGCTGTTTTTT. Amino acid sequence: CASSIQTGSTGELFF.

CDR3 residues: CASSFSTSGYEQYF. The CDR3 DNA is TGTGCCAGCAGCTTTTCTACTAGCGGCTACGAGCAGTACTTC. V is TRBV27 and J is TRBJ2-7, with 8 bases matching TRBD2. Looked up from germline, CDR1 is MNHEY and CDR2 is SMNVEV (reference sequence). Trimming removed 6 bases from V and 3 bases from J; junction bases left unmatched: 7. The CDR3 is 14 residues long.

The rearrangement joins TRBV14 to TRBJ2-1, with 9 positions matching TRBD2. The CDR3 has 20 amino acids. CDR1 is SGHDN and CDR2 is FVKESK in the germline V gene. The V segment lost 2 bases and the J segment 1 base; nucleotides outside the gene matches: 15. This chain's CDR3 is CASSQTHGRLAGRSYNEQFF. CDR3 DNA sequence: TGTGCCAGCAGCCAAACCCACGGGCGGCTAGCGGGAAGATCCTACAATGAGCAGTTCTTC.

At least ten counts were recorded for this clonotype. CDR3 in amino acids: CSVRVYSGELFF. The CDR3 DNA sequence: TGCAGCGTAAGGGTTTATAGTGGGGAGCTGTTTTTT. The chain joins TRBV29-1 to TRBJ2-2; D call uncertain. CDR1 and CDR2 from the germline V gene are SQVTM and ANQGSEA. V was cut by 6 bases and J by 8 bases, with 13 bases left in between. The CDR3 is 12 amino acids.

The chain employs TRBV5-1 and TRBJ2-1, with 9 bases that match TRBD1. This CDR3 region has 15 residues. V was pared by 4 bases and J by 4 bases, with 6 bases of the junction left unmatched. CDR1 and CDR2 (germline): SGHRS, YFSETQ. Here the CDR3 reads CASSRGTGKYNEQFF. For the CDR3, the DNA is TGCGCCAGCAGCAGGGGGACAGGGAAGTACAATGAGCAGTTCTTC.